The entry below describes one TCR beta chain. Per the germline V gene, CDR1 is SGHTA and CDR2 is FQGNSA. The CDR3 loop spans 16 amino acids. V shed 3 bases and J 7 bases; nucleotides not matched to a gene: 11. Generated by immunoSEQ multiplex PCR, the TCRdb table keeps only in-frame clones and is missing some. The top ten hold 0.14% of the sample, which has 2,500,000 or so clones, about 92% seen once. This entry belongs to a study of shared clonotypes between healthy human individuals. Across the study: For every donor, three CD4 naive, three CD4 memory, two CD8 naive and one CD8 memory plates were used.

The V gene is TRBV7-2, the J gene TRBJ2-7; 11 bases are a match to TRBD1. The TCR was taken from a man in his late teens or twenties in good health. The sequenced sample consisted of naive CD4+ T cells sorted from blood. Noted subset: CD45RA+ positively selected. CDR3 coding DNA: TGTGCCAGCAGCTTCATACCGGGACAGGGGGACGGGGAGCAGTACTTC. Amino acid sequence: CASSFIPGQGDGEQYF.